This T cell receptor (beta chain) was sequenced for a study of blood T cell repertoires in COVID-19. Across the study: Collection of acute and convalescent COVID-19 samples took place in the United States, Italy and Spain.

Germline loops: CDR1 LGHDT, CDR2 YNNKEL (reference sequence). The CDR3 totals 14 residues. J was trimmed by 5 bases and V by 6 bases; bases with no gene match: 7. Assay: immunoSEQ multiplex PCR; the TCRdb copy retains only in-frame clones and omits some. Of 200,000 or so clones in the sample, 80% to 90% were seen once. The sample taken for sequencing was PBMCs or T cells enriched from blood (not recorded which). This TCR derives from a woman in her late teens or twenties in a cohort exposed to, infected with or recovered from COVID-19 (not recorded which). The chain employs TRBV3-1 (or the pseudogene TRBV3-2) and TRBJ2-7; 10 bases are a match to TRBD2. CDR3 protein: CASSHLAGANEQYF. The DNA of the CDR3 is TGTGCCAGCAGTCATCTAGCGGGAGCTAACGAGCAGTACTTC.